The 7 T cell receptor beta chains in this list originate from one sample, sequenced in a study of blood T cell repertoires in COVID-19. The repertoire was sequenced with immunoSEQ multiplex PCR; TCRdb's copy has only in-frame clones and lacks some. The table includes 160,000 or so clones, over 85% detected once. Specimen: peripheral blood. The receptors were gathered from a man in his 60s with active or convalescent COVID-19.

The rearrangement links TRBV6-6 to TRBJ2-1, with TRBD2 matching over 9 bases. The length of the CDR3 is 13 residues. Trimming took 10 bases from V and 7 from J; bases not matched to a gene: 8. Germline CDR1 and CDR2: MNHNY and SVGAGI (reference sequence). The CDR3 spells CATGTSKINEQFF. The DNA for the CDR3 is TGTGCCACCGGGACTAGCAAGATAAATGAGCAGTTCTTC.

The V gene is TRBV7-6, the J gene TRBJ2-1; tentative D call: TRBD2 (5 bases). The CDR3 contains 14 residues. V was pared by 2 bases and J by 0 bases, with 5 bases between. CDR1 SGHVS and CDR2 FNYEAQ come from the germline V gene. CDR3 DNA sequence: TGTGCCAGCAGCTTAACTAGCTCCTACAATGAGCAGTTCTTC. This codes for CASSLTSSYNEQFF.

The chain carries TRBV5-4 and TRBJ1-2; TRBD1 aligns across 9 bases. This CDR3 has 13 amino acids. J was trimmed by 6 bases and V by 4 bases; bases with no gene match: 4. The germline CDR1 and CDR2 sequences are SGHNT and YYREEE (reference sequence). The DNA for the CDR3 is TGTGCCAGCAGCAGGGGACAGGGAAATGGCTACACCTTC. Amino acids: CASSRGQGNGYTF. Filled out from reference TRBV5-4 and TRBJ1-2, the complete variable domain reads ETGVTQSPTHLIKTRGQQVTLRCSSQSGHNTVSWYQQALGQGPQFIFQYYREEENGRGNFPPRFSGLQFPNYSSELNVNALELDDSALYLCASSRGQGNGYTFGSGTRLTVV.

This clone has a handful of counts. V is TRBV7-9 and J is TRBJ1-3; D is possibly TRBD1 (5 bases). CDR1 SEHNR and CDR2 FQNEAQ come from the germline V gene (reference sequence). CDR3 length equals 15 residues. V was clipped by 3 bases and J by 4 bases, with 13 bases between them. For the CDR3, the DNA is TGTGCCAGCAGCTTCAGGGCCGGGTACGGAAACACCATATATTTT. Amino acid sequence: CASSFRAGYGNTIYF.

The chain recombines TRBV9 with TRBJ2-3; no definite D call. The CDR3 contains 16 residues. V lost 1 base to trimming and J lost 0 bases, with 12 bases between them. Germline V gene sequence: CDR1 SGDLS, CDR2 YYNGEE. This chain's CDR3 is CASSVWRGGSTDTQYF. DNA for the CDR3: TGTGCCAGCAGCGTATGGAGAGGCGGAAGCACAGATACGCAGTATTTT.

This chain joins TRBV27 and TRBJ2-3; 7 nucleotides line up with TRBD2. After removal of 5 bases from V and 6 bases from J, the junction contained 5 bases not matched to a gene. This CDR3 region has 13 residues. The germline V gene has CDR1 MNHEY and CDR2 SMNVEV (reference sequence). CDR3 protein: CASSPREGDTQYF. CDR3 DNA sequence: TGTGCCAGCAGTCCCAGGGAGGGGGATACGCAGTATTTT.

This chain uses TRBV28 with TRBJ2-3; TRBD2 matches at 7 bases. The trim removed 7 bases at V and 3 bases at J, leaving 7 bases unmatched. The CDR3 is 14 amino acids. Germline values: CDR1 MDHEN, CDR2 SYDVKM. The CDR3 sequence: CASNGLVETDTQYF. DNA of the CDR3: TGTGCCAGCAATGGACTAGTAGAAACAGATACGCAGTATTTT.